This TCR beta chain was retrieved from a study of cytomegalovirus exposure and HLA in healthy donors. Study conclusions and caveats: Overall, approximately 180 TCR beta chains were annotated as cytomegalovirus-associated.

Regarding donors, all were healthy bone marrow donors. CDR1 is SGHRS and CDR2 is YFSETQ in the germline V gene. V was trimmed by 6 bases and J by 2 bases, leaving 4 bases between them. There are 11 residues in the CDR3. This clone has a handful of counts. Its matching antigen is unknown. The PCR used 60 Vbeta and 13 Jbeta primers. In the authors' methods: The count from a later analysis was about 80 million unique TCR beta chains, around 10 million of them shared. Clones were sequenced by immunoSEQ multiplex PCR, and TCRdb holds only the in-frame ones, with some missing. V, J and clone size derive from that table, while D and trimming were established from the DNA sequence. This table holds over 150,000 clones, 68% found once.

Input material: PBMCs. This sequence originates from a woman aged 40 to 50 in good health and CMV-seropositive. The rearrangement uses TRBV5-1 and TRBJ2-3; D gene unclear. CDR3 nucleotides: TGCGCCAGCACCCTCACAGATACGCAGTATTTT. This encodes CASTLTDTQYF.